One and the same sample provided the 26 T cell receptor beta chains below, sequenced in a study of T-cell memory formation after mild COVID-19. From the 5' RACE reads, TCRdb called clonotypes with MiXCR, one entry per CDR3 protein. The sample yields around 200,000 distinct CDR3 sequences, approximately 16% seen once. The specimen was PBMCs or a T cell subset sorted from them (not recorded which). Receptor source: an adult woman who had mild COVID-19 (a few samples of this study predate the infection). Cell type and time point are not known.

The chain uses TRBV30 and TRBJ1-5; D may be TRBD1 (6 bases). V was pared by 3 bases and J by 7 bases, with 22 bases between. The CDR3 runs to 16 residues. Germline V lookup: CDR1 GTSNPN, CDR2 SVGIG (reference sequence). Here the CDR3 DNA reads TGTGCCTGGAGCGCCCGGGGGGGCAGCGGGCAACAGCCCCAGCATTTT. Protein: CAWSARGGSGQQPQHF.

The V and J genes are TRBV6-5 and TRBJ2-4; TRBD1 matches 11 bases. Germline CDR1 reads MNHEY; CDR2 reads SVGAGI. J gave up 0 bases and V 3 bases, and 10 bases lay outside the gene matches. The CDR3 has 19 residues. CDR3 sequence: CASSYGRTGGRVAKNIQYF. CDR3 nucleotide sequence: TGTGCCAGCAGTTATGGAAGGACAGGGGGCCGGGTAGCCAAAAACATTCAGTACTTC.

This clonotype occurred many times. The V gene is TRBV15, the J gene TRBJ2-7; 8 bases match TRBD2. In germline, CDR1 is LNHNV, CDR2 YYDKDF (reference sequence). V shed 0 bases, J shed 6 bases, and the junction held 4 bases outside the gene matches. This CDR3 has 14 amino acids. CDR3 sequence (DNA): TGTGCCACCAGCAGAGATCGGGGGGGCTTCGAGCAGTACTTC. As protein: CATSRDRGGFEQYF.

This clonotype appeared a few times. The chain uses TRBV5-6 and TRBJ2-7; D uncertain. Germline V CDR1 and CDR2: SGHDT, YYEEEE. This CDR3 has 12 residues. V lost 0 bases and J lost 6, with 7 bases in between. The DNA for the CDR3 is TGTGCCAGCAGCTTGGCTGTCCGCGAGCAGTACTTC. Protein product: CASSLAVREQYF.

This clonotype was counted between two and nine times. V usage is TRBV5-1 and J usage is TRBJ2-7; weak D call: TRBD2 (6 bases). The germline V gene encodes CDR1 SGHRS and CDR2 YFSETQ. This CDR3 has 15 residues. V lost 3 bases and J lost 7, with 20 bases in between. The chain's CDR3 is CASSSEQRGGGEQYF. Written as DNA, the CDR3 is TGCGCCAGCAGCTCGGAACAGCGTGGAGGAGGGGAGCAGTACTTC.

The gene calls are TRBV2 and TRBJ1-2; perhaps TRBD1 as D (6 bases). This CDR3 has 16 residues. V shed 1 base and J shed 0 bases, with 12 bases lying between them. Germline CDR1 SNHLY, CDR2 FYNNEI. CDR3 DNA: TGTGCCAGCAGTGAAGGTGTAGGGGGAGCTAACTATGGCTACACCTTC. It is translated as CASSEGVGGANYGYTF.

CDR3 nucleotides: TGTGCCAGCAGCAGAGGAGGGGGGAATGAAAAACTGTTTTTT. Amino acid sequence: CASSRGGGNEKLFF. The chain uses TRBV25-1 and TRBJ1-4, with D tentatively TRBD1 (6 bases). This CDR3 is 14 amino acids long. V dropped 6 bases and J dropped 5 bases, with 13 bases sitting between them. CDR1 is MGHDK, CDR2 SYGVNS, per germline. The variable domain in full, with the rest retrieved from reference TRBV25-1 and TRBJ1-4, is EADIYQTPRYLVIGTGKKITLECSQTMGHDKMYWYQQDPGMELHLIHYSYGVNSTEKGDLSSESTVSRIRTEHFPLTLESARPSHTSQYLCASSRGGGNEKLFFGSGTQLSVL.

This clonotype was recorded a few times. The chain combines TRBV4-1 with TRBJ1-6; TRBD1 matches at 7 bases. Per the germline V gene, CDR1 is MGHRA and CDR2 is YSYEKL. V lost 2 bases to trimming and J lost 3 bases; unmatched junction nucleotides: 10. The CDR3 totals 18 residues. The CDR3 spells CASSQTRTGTDYNSPLHF. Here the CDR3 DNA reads TGCGCCAGCAGCCAAACAAGGACCGGGACAGACTATAATTCACCCCTCCACTTT.

CDR3 residues: CASSQGYRGPPVYEQYF. The CDR3 DNA reads as TGCGCCAGCAGCCAAGGATACAGGGGTCCCCCCGTCTACGAGCAGTACTTC. The chain carries TRBV4-1 and TRBJ2-7; 7 bases line up with TRBD1. Germline CDR1 MGHRA, CDR2 YSYEKL. The CDR3 loop spans 17 amino acids. V lost 1 base, J lost 3 bases, and 12 bases stayed unmatched.

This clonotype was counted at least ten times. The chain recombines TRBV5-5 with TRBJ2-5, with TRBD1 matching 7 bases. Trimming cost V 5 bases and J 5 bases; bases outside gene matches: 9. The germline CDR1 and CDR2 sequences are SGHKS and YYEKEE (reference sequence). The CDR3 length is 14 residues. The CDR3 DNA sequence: TGTGCCAGCAGTCTCGGTAGGGGGCGGGAGACCCAGTACTTC. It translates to CASSLGRGRETQYF.

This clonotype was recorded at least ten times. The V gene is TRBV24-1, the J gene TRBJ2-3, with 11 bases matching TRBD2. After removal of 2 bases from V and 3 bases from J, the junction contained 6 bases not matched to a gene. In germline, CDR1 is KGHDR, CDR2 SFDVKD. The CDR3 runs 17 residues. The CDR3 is CATSDSMTSGTTDTQYF. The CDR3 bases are TGTGCCACCAGTGATTCGATGACTAGCGGGACGACAGATACGCAGTATTTT.

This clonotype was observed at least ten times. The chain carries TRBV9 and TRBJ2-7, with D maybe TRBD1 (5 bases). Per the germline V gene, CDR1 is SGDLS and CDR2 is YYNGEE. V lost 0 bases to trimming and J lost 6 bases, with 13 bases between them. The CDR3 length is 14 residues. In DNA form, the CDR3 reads TGTGCCAGCAGCGTAGAACCCAAGGGGTCCGAGCAGTACTTC. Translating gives CASSVEPKGSEQYF.

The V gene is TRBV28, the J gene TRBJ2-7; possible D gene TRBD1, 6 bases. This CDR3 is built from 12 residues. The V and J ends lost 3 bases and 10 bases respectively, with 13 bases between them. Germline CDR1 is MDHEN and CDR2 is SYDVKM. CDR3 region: CASSFGDTRQYF. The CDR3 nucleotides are TGTGCCAGCAGTTTCGGGGACACCCGACAGTACTTC.

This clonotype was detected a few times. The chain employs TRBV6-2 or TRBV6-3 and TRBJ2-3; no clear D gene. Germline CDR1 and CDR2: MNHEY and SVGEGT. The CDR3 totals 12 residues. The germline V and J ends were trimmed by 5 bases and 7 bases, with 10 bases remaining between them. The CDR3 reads CASSPSPNTQYF. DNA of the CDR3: TGTGCCAGCAGTCCGTCTCCGAATACGCAGTATTTT.

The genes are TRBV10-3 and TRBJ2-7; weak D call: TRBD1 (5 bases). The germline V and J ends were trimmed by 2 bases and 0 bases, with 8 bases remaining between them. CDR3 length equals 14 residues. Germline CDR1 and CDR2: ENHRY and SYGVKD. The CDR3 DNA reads TGTGCCATCAGTGAGCGCCAGGGCTCCTACGAGCAGTACTTC. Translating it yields CAISERQGSYEQYF.

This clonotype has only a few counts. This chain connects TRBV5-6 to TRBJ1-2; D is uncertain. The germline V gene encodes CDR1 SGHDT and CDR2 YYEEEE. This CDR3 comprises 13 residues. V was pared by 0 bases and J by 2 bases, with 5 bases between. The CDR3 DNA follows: TGTGCCAGCAGCTTGGGGCCCAACTATGGCTACACCTTC. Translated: CASSLGPNYGYTF.

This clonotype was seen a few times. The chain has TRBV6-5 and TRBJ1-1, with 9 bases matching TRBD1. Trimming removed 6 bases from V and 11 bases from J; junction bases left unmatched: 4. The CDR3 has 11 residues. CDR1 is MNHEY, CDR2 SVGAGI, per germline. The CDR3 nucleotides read TGTGCCAGCAGCACAGGGGGCTGGGCTTTCTTT. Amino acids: CASSTGGWAFF.

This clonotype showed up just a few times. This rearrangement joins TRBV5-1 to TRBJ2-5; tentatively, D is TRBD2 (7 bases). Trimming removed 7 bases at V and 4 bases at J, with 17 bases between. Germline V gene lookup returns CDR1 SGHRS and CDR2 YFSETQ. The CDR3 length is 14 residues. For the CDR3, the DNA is TGCGCCAGCCGGTTGGCGGGGGCGATAGAGACCCAGTACTTC. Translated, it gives CASRLAGAIETQYF.

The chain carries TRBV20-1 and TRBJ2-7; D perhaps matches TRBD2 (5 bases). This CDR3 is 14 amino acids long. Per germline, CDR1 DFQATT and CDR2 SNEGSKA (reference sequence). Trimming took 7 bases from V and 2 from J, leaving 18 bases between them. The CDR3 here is CSGGGGKGTYEQYF. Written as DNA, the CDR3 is TGCAGTGGAGGAGGTGGGAAGGGCACCTACGAGCAGTACTTC.

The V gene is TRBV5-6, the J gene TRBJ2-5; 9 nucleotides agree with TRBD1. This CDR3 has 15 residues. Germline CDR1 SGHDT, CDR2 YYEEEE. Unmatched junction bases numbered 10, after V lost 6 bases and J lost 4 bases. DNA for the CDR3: TGTGCCAGCACCCTTTTGACAGGGGGTATAGAGACCCAGTACTTC. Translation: CASTLLTGGIETQYF.

The DNA for the CDR3 is TGTGCCAGCAGCCCTCCGGGCATCCCCTACGAGCAGTACTTC. Its protein is CASSPPGIPYEQYF. V gene TRBV7-7 combines with J gene TRBJ2-7; the D is unclear. This CDR3 comprises 14 residues. V was trimmed by 5 bases and J by 2 bases, leaving 13 bases between them. Germline loops: CDR1 SSHAT, CDR2 FNYEAQ (reference sequence).

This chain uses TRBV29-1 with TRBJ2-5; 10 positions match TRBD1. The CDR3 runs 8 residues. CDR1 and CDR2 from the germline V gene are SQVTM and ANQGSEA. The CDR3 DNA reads TGCGGGACAGGGGCCCAGTACTTC. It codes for CGTGAQYF. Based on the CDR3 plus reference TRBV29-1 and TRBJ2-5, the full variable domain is SAVISQKPSRDICQRGTSLTIQCQVDSQVTMMFWYRQQPGQSLTLIATANQGSEATYESGFVIDKFPISRPNLTFSTLTVSNMSPEDSSIYLCGTGAQYFGPGTRLLVL.

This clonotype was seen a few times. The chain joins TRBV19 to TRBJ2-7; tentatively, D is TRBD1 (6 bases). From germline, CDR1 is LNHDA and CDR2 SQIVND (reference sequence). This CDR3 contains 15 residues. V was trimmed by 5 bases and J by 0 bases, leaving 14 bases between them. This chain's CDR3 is CASSSDRPISYEQYF. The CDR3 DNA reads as TGTGCCAGTAGTTCAGACAGGCCCATCTCCTACGAGCAGTACTTC. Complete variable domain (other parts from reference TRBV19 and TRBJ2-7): DGGITQSPKYLFRKEGQNVTLSCEQNLNHDAMYWYRQDPGQGLRLIYYSQIVNDFQKGDIAEGYSVSREKKESFPLTVTSAQKNPTAFYLCASSSDRPISYEQYFGPGTRLTVT.

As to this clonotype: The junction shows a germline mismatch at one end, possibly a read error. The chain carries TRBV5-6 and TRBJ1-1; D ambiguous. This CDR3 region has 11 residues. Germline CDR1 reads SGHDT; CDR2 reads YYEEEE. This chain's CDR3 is CASSRESRAVF. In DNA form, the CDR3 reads TGTGCCAGCAGCCGAGAATCACGGGCCGTTTTT.

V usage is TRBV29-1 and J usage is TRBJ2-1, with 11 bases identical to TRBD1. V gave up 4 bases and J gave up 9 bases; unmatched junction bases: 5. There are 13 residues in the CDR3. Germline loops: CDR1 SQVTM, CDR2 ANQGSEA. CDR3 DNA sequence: TGCAGCGTTGGGGGACAGGGGGACACTGAGCAGTTCTTC. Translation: CSVGGQGDTEQFF.

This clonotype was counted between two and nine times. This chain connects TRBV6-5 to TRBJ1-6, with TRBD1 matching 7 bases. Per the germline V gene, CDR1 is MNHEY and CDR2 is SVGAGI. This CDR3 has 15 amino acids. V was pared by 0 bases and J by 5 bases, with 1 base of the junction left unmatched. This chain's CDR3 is CASSYSTGHNSPLHF. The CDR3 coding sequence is TGTGCCAGCAGTTACTCGACAGGGCATAATTCACCCCTCCACTTT.